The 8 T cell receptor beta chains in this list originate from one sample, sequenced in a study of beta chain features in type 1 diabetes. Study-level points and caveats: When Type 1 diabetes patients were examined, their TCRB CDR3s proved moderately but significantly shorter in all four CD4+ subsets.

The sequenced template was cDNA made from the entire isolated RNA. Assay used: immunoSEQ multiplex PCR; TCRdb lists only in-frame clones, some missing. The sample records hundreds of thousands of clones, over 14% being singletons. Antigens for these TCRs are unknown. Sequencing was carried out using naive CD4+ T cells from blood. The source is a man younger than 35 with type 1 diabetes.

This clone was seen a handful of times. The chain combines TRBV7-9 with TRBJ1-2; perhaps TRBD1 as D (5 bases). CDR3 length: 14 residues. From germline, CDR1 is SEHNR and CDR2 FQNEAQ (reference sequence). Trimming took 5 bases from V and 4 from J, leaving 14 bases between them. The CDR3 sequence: CASSIQTETYGYTF. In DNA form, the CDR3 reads TGTGCCAGCAGCATACAGACAGAGACCTATGGCTACACCTTC.

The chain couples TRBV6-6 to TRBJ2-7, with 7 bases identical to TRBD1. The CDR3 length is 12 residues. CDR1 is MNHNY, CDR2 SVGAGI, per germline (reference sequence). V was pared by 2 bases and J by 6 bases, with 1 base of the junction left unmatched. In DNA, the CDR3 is TGTGCCAGCAGTTACCGGACAGGCGAGCAGTACTTC. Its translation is CASSYRTGEQYF.

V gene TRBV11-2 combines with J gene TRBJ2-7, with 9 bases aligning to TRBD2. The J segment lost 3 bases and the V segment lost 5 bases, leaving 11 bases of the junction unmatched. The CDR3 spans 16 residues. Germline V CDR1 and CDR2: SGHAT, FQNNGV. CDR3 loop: CASSRQQAGGLYEQYF. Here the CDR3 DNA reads TGTGCCAGCAGCCGGCAGCAAGCGGGGGGACTCTACGAGCAGTACTTC.

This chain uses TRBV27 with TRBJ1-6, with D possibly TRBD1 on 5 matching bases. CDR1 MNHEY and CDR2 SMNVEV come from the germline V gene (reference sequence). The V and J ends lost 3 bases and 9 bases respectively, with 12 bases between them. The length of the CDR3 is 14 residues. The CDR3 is CASSFDRGFSPLHF. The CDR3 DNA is TGTGCCAGCAGTTTTGATAGGGGCTTTTCACCCCTCCACTTT.

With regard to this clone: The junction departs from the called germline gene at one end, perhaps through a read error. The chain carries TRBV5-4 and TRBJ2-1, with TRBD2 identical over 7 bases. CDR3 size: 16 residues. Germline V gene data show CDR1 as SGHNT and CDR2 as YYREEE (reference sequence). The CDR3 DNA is TGTGCCAGCAGCTTACCGGGAGGAGGCCCTTACACTGAGCAGTTCTTC. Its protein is CASSLPGGGPYTEQFF.

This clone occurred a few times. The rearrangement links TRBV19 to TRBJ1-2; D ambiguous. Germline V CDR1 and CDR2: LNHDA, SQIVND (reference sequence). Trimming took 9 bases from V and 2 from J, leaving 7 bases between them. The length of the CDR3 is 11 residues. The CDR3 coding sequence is TGTGCCAGCGTAAAAAACTATGGCTACACCTTC. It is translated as CASVKNYGYTF.

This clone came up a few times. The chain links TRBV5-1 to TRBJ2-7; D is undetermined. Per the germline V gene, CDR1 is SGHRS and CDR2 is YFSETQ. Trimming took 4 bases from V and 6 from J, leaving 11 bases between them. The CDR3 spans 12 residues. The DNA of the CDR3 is TGCGCCAGCAGCCCTATAGATGGCGAGCAGTACTTC. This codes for CASSPIDGEQYF.

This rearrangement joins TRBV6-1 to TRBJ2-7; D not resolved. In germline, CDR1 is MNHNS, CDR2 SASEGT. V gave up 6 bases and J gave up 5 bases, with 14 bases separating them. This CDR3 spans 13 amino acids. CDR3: CASRVPGINEQYF. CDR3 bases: TGTGCCAGCAGGGTCCCAGGCATCAACGAGCAGTACTTC.